Sequencing of this TCR beta chain was carried out in a study of vaccination effects on CD4 cells after COVID-19. Overall study findings and caveats: Convalescent patients numbered few in the study; early post-infection timepoints were missing entirely. Long after vaccination, the clones induced by infection and by vaccine shrank markedly in size.

Trimming shortened V by 3 bases and J by 3 bases, and 4 bases separated the two germline ends. The CDR3 runs 12 residues. Germline CDR1 reads LNHDA; CDR2 reads SQIVND (reference sequence). Sequenced by immunoSEQ multiplex PCR; TCRdb stores in-frame clones only, minus some. The sample shows some 68,000 clones, around 76% of them seen only once. Before any sequencing was done, the ViraFEST assay used viral peptide pools to expand antigen-specific CD4+ T cells. Cultured cells yielded isolated CD4+ T cells after 10 days. Testing of the vaccine recipients showed negative nucleocapsid antibodies and no prior SARS-CoV-2 infection. A few million PBMC per well were cultured with around 11 IU/ml IL-2 and roughly 10 ug/ml peptides. IL-2 medium was substituted for half the medium on days 3 and 7. Turning to this clone: Antigen specificity is unknown.

Sample: CD4+ T cells from PBMCs cultured with HCoV-OC43 spike peptides, taken before COVID-19 vaccination. The subset here: HCoV-OC43 spike overlapping peptide pool stimulation. The sequence derives from a human donor who received a COVID-19 vaccine. The chain is built from TRBV19 and TRBJ2-3; the D is unclear. CDR3 protein: CASSIGTDTQYF. CDR3 nucleotides: TGTGCCAGTAGTATCGGGACAGATACGCAGTATTTT.